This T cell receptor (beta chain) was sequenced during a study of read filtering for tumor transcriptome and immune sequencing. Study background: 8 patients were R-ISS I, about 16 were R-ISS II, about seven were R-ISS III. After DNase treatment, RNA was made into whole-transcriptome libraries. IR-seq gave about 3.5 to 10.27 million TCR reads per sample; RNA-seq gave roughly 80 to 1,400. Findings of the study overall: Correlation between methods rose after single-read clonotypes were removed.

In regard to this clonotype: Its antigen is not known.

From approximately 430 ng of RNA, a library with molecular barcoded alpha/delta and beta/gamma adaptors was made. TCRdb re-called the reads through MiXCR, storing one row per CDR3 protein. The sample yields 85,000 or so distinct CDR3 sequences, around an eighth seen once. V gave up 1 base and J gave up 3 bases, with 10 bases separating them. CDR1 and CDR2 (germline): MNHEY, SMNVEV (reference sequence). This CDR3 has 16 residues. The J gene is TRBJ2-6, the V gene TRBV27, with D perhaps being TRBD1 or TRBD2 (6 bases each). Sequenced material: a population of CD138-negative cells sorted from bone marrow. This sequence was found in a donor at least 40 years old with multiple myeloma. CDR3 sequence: CASSLWGAGGANVLTF. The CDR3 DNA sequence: TGTGCCAGCAGTTTATGGGGGGCCGGTGGGGCCAACGTCCTGACTTTC.